These T cell receptor beta chains were read from a single sample in a study of T cells expressing NK-cell markers. Following a re-call of the 5' RACE reads, TCRdb has one entry per CDR3 protein and lacks DNA. This repertoire comprises roughly 420,000 distinct CDR3 sequences; its ten largest clones make up 7.3%. Material for sequencing was blood T cells: a sorted CD56 or NKG2C T cell subset, CD4+ or CD8+ T cells, or bulk PBMC T cells (not recorded which). Source of these receptors: a woman aged 18 to 75 in good health. Both conserved end residues are part of each CDR3.

v_call	j_call	cdr3_aa
TRBV20-1	TRBJ2-1	CTTEYGNEQFF
TRBV20-1	TRBJ2-5	CSARTPRGGLETQYF
TRBV28	TRBJ2-7	CASSHLDRVGGEQYF
TRBV7-3	TRBJ2-1	CASSLSEGFNEQFF
TRBV20-1	TRBJ2-3	CSVKSPRGDDTQYF
TRBV7-3	TRBJ2-1	CASSSHPSTSGNEQFF
TRBV4-3	TRBJ2-2	CASSRRTVPTGTGELFF
TRBV24-1	TRBJ2-1	CATSDYGTSAYNEQFF
TRBV21-1	TRBJ1-1	CASSKLTRGILNTEAFF
TRBV6-1	TRBJ1-6	CASSAQGASRSPLHF
TRBV28	TRBJ2-1	CASSSGDNNEQLF
TRBV15	TRBJ1-1	CATSRSVGVEAFF
TRBV12-3/TRBV12-4	TRBJ1-3	CASRPGTGAGNTIYF
TRBV5-6	TRBJ2-7	CASSFGPYEQYF
TRBV5-1	TRBJ1-2	CATRRSNYGYTF
TRBV12-3/TRBV12-4	TRBJ2-5	CASSLRISGGKETQYF
TRBV11-2	TRBJ2-1	CASSLVPPGQFF
TRBV12-3/TRBV12-4	TRBJ2-1	CASSLDGISYNEQFF
TRBV7-3	TRBJ2-6	CASTFLLSGANVLTF
TRBV9	TRBJ2-1	CASSGERREWNEQFF
TRBV7-6	TRBJ1-2	CASSLGQEVTGYTF
TRBV5-4	TRBJ2-3	CASSPPGRGSDTQYF
TRBV2	TRBJ2-7	CASSFLAGVEQYF
TRBV7-2	TRBJ1-5	CASSLVERAQPQHF
TRBV4-2	TRBJ1-2	CASSPDQGGYGYTF